The sequence of this T cell receptor beta chain was determined in a study of breast tumors, draining lymph nodes, adjacent tissues (dated by TCRdb to about 2016). Notes on the research overall: Breast cancer patients provided tumor, adjacent nontumor tissue and axillary lymph nodes, and the study compared the TCR beta repertoires across these three sources. In human breast cancer, the study set out to assess how tumor, surrounding tissue and draining lymph node repertoires relate to one another and whether T cells might be exchanged between them. Beyond this particular receptor, the publication reports: Tumor and nontumor tissue repertoires were significantly more similar in luminal-like than in basal-like breast cancer. The data were judged consistent with most tumor T cells deriving from the lymph node and then expanding within tumor tissue. The conclusion that tumor T cells originate in lymph nodes was framed as consistent with a hypothesis rather than directly demonstrated. Tumor T-cell repertoires showed less diversity than lymph node repertoires and more diversity than nontumor tissue repertoires, and tumor T-cell repertoires showed preferential V and J gene usage.

The CDR3 contains 17 residues, cysteine and phenylalanine counted. Left in the record is the CDR3 DNA by itself, 51 bases read in frame from the first base. CDR1 and CDR2, looked up from the germline V gene, are SGHRS and YFSETQ. About this clonotype itself: This clone's antigen is unknown. It may be a read error: a sequence one base away is much more abundant.

Lymph node samples came from the axillary draining lymph nodes of breast cancer patients. TCRdb lists the instrument as Illumina HiSeq 2000. Multiplex PCR amplification was used to generate the TCR beta chain libraries. High-throughput sequencing was used to analyze the amplified TCR beta chain products. TCRdb cleaned the public reads at Q25 with fastp, built clones with MiXCR and kept in-frame beta chains. Each record represents a unique CDR3 protein, reported with the most common genes and DNA among its rows. Within this sample are 200,000 or so distinct CDR3 sequences, with approximately 33% of them counted one time only. Clones ranked in the top ten supply roughly 4% of the sample.

The sequencing sample was made of axillary lymph node tissue. The receptor was isolated from a female donor with breast cancer. Some clones in this sample may be carry-over from other donors' samples. This receptor chain uses TRBV5-1 and TRBJ2-1; 12 nucleotides in the junction match TRBD2. The CDR3 protein: CASRPPGLAGSYKEQFF. The DNA sequence reads TGCGCCAGCAGGCCCCCCGGACTAGCGGGAAGCTACAAGGAGCAGTTCTTC.